A single sample is the source of the 3 T cell receptor beta chains below, sequenced in a study of cytomegalovirus exposure and HLA in healthy donors. Amplification used 60 Vbeta primers and 13 Jbeta primers. Method: immunoSEQ multiplex PCR; TCRdb's copy keeps in-frame clones and lacks some. This sample carries 150,000 to 180,000 clones, 60% to 85% of them seen once, and the ten largest clones take roughly 4%. The sequenced material came from PBMCs. The receptors come from a middle-aged woman in good health and CMV-seronegative.

The CDR3 nucleotides read TGCAGCGTTGTACGAGGGAACTATGGCTACACCTTC. Translation: CSVVRGNYGYTF. The V call is TRBV29-1, the J call TRBJ1-2; D call uncertain. CDR3 length: 12 amino acids. V gave up 4 bases and J gave up 2 bases, with 8 bases separating them. From germline, CDR1 is SQVTM and CDR2 ANQGSEA.

V and J are TRBV6-4 and TRBJ2-3, with 8 nucleotides matching TRBD2. Germline assignment: CDR1 MRHNA and CDR2 SNTAGT. V gave up 0 bases and J gave up 2 bases; unmatched junction bases: 4. This CDR3 has 16 amino acids. This chain's CDR3 is CASSDSAGGVTDTQYF. The CDR3 nucleotides read TGTGCCAGCAGTGACTCCGCGGGGGGTGTCACAGATACGCAGTATTTT.

This clone was seen once. V usage is TRBV6-6 and J usage is TRBJ2-3, with 7 nucleotides matching TRBD2. Germline V gene lookup returns CDR1 MNHNY and CDR2 SVGAGI (reference sequence). Trimming took 6 bases from V and 0 from J; bases not matched to a gene: 9. The CDR3 sequence is 16 residues long. For the CDR3, the DNA is TGTGCCAGCAGACCCTCCAGCGGGGTTAGCACAGATACGCAGTATTTT. It codes for CASRPSSGVSTDTQYF.